Shown below are 27 T cell receptor beta chains from a single sample sequenced in a study of blood T cell repertoires in COVID-19. Profiling relied on immunoSEQ multiplex PCR, and the TCRdb table lists in-frame clones only, not all of them. The sample lists about 480,000 clones; roughly 90% were seen once. Sequenced input: PBMCs or T cells enriched from blood (not recorded which). The receptors were gathered from a woman in her thirties or forties who had recovered from COVID-19.

The chain carries TRBV7-2 and TRBJ2-3, with D perhaps matching TRBD2 (5 bases). CDR1 and CDR2 from the germline V gene are SGHTA and FQGNSA. V lost 1 base and J lost 3, with 11 bases in between. The CDR3 has 15 amino acids. The CDR3 loop is CASSLEVRLTDTQYF. The CDR3 DNA reads TGTGCCAGCAGCTTAGAGGTCAGACTAACAGATACGCAGTATTTT.

The V call is TRBV4-1, the J call TRBJ2-2, with D possibly matching TRBD1 (6 bases). In germline, CDR1 is MGHRA, CDR2 YSYEKL. Trimming pared 4 bases from V and 5 bases from J, leaving 26 bases between. The CDR3 covers 19 residues. As DNA, the CDR3 is TGCGCCAGCAGCCCCCAAGTTCAGGGGACATCGGTGGGGACCGGGGAGCTGTTTTTT. The encoded protein is CASSPQVQGTSVGTGELFF.

As regards this clone: This sample includes further DNA sequences coding for the same CDR3. The gene calls are TRBV3-1 (or the pseudogene TRBV3-2) and TRBJ1-1, with a tentative D call TRBD1 (5 bases). Germline CDR1 and CDR2: LGHDT and YNNKEL (reference sequence). V was cut by 3 bases and J by 4 bases, with 12 bases left in between. This CDR3 comprises 14 residues. The CDR3 loop reads CASSQAGVGTEAFF. The CDR3 coding sequence is TGTGCCAGCAGCCAGGCGGGGGTAGGCACTGAAGCTTTCTTT.

This chain uses TRBV5-4 with TRBJ2-3; D not resolved. Germline loops: CDR1 SGHNT, CDR2 YYREEE (reference sequence). CDR3 length: 15 residues. The V gene lost 4 bases and the J gene lost 1 base, with 13 bases spanning the gap. The DNA of the CDR3 is TGTGCCAGCAGCGCACGTACAAGTCGCACAGATACGCAGTATTTT. This codes for CASSARTSRTDTQYF.

The sample holds one count of this clone. For the CDR3, the DNA is TGTGCCAGCAGCTTAAGTAGACGGGACTACGAGCAGTACTTC. Its translation: CASSLSRRDYEQYF. The chain joins TRBV7-2 to TRBJ2-7; weak D call: TRBD2 (5 bases). V lost 2 bases and J lost 3, with 11 bases in between. Germline CDR1 reads SGHTA; CDR2 reads FQGNSA. The CDR3 spans 14 residues. Based on the CDR3 plus reference TRBV7-2 and TRBJ2-7, the full variable domain is GAGVSQSPSNKVTEKGKDVELRCDPISGHTALYWYRQSLGQGLEFLIYFQGNSAPDKSGLPSDRFSAERTGGSVSTLTIQRTQQEDSAVYLCASSLSRRDYEQYFGPGTRLTVT.

The chain uses TRBV5-1 and TRBJ1-6; no clear D. The CDR3 runs 13 residues. V lost 0 bases and J 10 bases, leaving 8 bases between the germline ends. The germline V gene has CDR1 SGHRS and CDR2 YFSETQ. The chain's CDR3 is CASSLEISSPLHF. CDR3 in DNA: TGCGCCAGCAGCTTGGAAATCTCCTCACCCCTCCACTTT.

The genes are TRBV11-3 and TRBJ1-1; D uncertain. Germline V CDR1 and CDR2: SGHNT, YENEEA. There are 12 residues in the CDR3. V was pared by 5 bases and J by 12 bases, with 16 bases between. CDR3 DNA sequence: TGTGCCAGCAGCCCGCACGCCCGGGGAACTTTCTTT. The encoded protein is CASSPHARGTFF.

This clone came up once. The J gene is TRBJ2-3, the V gene TRBV10-1; weak D call: TRBD2 (5 bases). CDR3 length: 16 residues. CDR1 is WNHNN, CDR2 SYGVQD, per germline (reference sequence). V lost 1 base to trimming and J lost 1 base, with 12 bases between them. The CDR3 nucleotides are TGCGCCAGCAGTGAGTTAAGTATGGGAGGCACAGATACGCAGTATTTT. It codes for CASSELSMGGTDTQYF.

The chain combines TRBV7-8 with TRBJ2-1; TRBD2 aligns across 13 bases. The junction had 13 bases not matched to a gene; V was cut back by 5 bases and J by 9 bases. Germline V gene lookup returns CDR1 SGHVS and CDR2 FQNEAQ. This CDR3 comprises 17 residues. The CDR3 DNA reads TGTGCCAGCAGCCGGACTAGCGGGAGAAAGTATGACGGTGAGCAGTTCTTC. Protein sequence: CASSRTSGRKYDGEQFF.

The CDR3 coding sequence is TGTGCCAGCAGCTTATCCTGGCTAGCGGGGTTCTCTGGGGCCAACGTCCTGACTTTC. Protein sequence: CASSLSWLAGFSGANVLTF. V usage is TRBV7-9 and J usage is TRBJ2-6; TRBD2 aligns across 9 bases. With V trimmed by 2 bases and J by 0 bases, 8 bases remained unmatched. The CDR3 contains 19 residues. From germline, CDR1 is SEHNR and CDR2 FQNEAQ (reference sequence).

Comment on this clone: At the DNA level, this CDR3 is encoded by other sequences in the same sample as well. V gene TRBV3-1 (or the pseudogene TRBV3-2) combines with J gene TRBJ1-5; TRBD1 matches 11 bases. Germline V gene sequence: CDR1 LGHDT, CDR2 YNNKEL (reference sequence). The CDR3 runs to 16 residues. The V gene end was trimmed by 3 bases and the J gene end by 4 bases; junction bases not matched to a gene: 5. CDR3 nucleotides: TGTGCCAGCAGCCAGGCTGGGACAGGGGGGAATCAGCCCCAGCATTTT. Encoded protein: CASSQAGTGGNQPQHF.

The chain links TRBV4-2 to TRBJ1-4, with D possibly matching TRBD1 (5 bases). CDR3 length: 16 residues. The V end lost 2 bases, the J end lost 6 bases, and 16 bases lay between the germline ends. The germline V gene encodes CDR1 LGHNA and CDR2 YNFKEQ. CDR3 loop: CASSQNGGSNYEKLFF. DNA for the CDR3: TGTGCCAGCAGCCAAAACGGGGGATCCAATTATGAAAAACTGTTTTTT.

This clone was detected only once. The chain has TRBV21-1 and TRBJ2-4; the table's D call, TRBD2, has no DNA check behind it. TRBV21-1 is a documented pseudogene. CDR3 size: 19 residues. The CDR3 DNA is TGTGCCAGCAGCAAATATAGGGCGGGAGCCTTTTGCGGCAAAAACATTCAGTACTTC. It yields the protein CASSKYRAGAFCGKNIQYF.

The chain joins TRBV5-4 to TRBJ2-5, with 10 bases fitting TRBD1. Looked up from germline, CDR1 is SGHNT and CDR2 is YYREEE (reference sequence). This CDR3 comprises 15 residues. The V gene end was trimmed by 3 bases and the J gene end by 4 bases; junction bases not matched to a gene: 6. CDR3 nucleotide sequence: TGTGCCAGCAGCTCTAGACAGGGGGCCCCAGAGACCCAGTACTTC. Translating gives CASSSRQGAPETQYF.

The V gene is TRBV5-8, the J gene TRBJ2-1; D is perhaps TRBD1 (6 bases). Trimming left V 2 bases short and J 2 bases short, with 11 bases between. The germline gives CDR1 SGHTS, CDR2 YDEGEE. The CDR3 has 15 residues. CDR3 region: CASSLYRDPYNEQFF. The CDR3 nucleotides read TGTGCCAGCAGCTTATACAGGGATCCCTACAATGAGCAGTTCTTC.

J is TRBJ2-3 and V is TRBV4-3; 9 nucleotides agree with TRBD2. The CDR3 consists of 20 residues. Per the germline V gene, CDR1 is LGHNA and CDR2 is YSLEER. J was trimmed by 5 bases and V by 0 bases; bases with no gene match: 18. The CDR3: CASSQDAHPSASGIGDTQYF. DNA for the CDR3: TGCGCCAGCAGCCAAGATGCGCACCCCTCGGCTAGCGGGATAGGAGATACGCAGTATTTT.

The chain uses TRBV4-3 and TRBJ1-1, with TRBD1 identical over 7 bases. The CDR3 is made up of 16 amino acids. In germline, CDR1 is LGHNA, CDR2 YSLEER. J gave up 1 base and V 1 base, and 6 bases lay outside the gene matches. CDR3 protein: CASSQALTGANTEAFF. CDR3 nucleotides: TGCGCCAGCAGCCAAGCCTTAACAGGGGCGAACACTGAAGCTTTCTTT.

The V and J genes are TRBV7-8 and TRBJ1-1; D may be TRBD1 (6 bases). The CDR3 length is 13 residues. Between the trimmed V and J ends, which lost 0 bases and 11 bases, there was a span of 13 bases. The germline V gene has CDR1 SGHVS and CDR2 FQNEAQ. The DNA for the CDR3 is TGTGCCAGCAGCTTAGCGTCCCGGACAGACGCTTTCTTT. Translated, it gives CASSLASRTDAFF.

J is TRBJ2-2 and V is TRBV18; TRBD1 matches 7 bases. Unmatched junction bases numbered 5, after V lost 4 bases and J lost 0 bases. The germline CDR1 and CDR2 sequences are KGHSH and LQKENI. The CDR3 sequence is 16 residues long. The CDR3 DNA reads as TGTGCCAGCTCACAGGGGGCGGATTCGAACACCGGGGAGCTGTTTTTT. Protein product: CASSQGADSNTGELFF. The variable domain in full, completed from reference TRBV18 and TRBJ2-2, reads NAGVMQNPRHLVRRRGQEARLRCSPMKGHSHVYWYRQLPEEGLKFMVYLQKENIIDESGMPKERFSAEFPKEGPSILRIQQVVRGDSAAYFCASSQGADSNTGELFFGEGSRLTVL.

This sequence joins TRBV5-1 and TRBJ1-2; the match to TRBD1 covers 7 bases. In germline, CDR1 is SGHRS, CDR2 YFSETQ. V was pared by 4 bases and J by 5 bases, with 5 bases of the junction left unmatched. The length of the CDR3 is 13 residues. The CDR3 loop reads CASSPGQQYGYTF. CDR3 nucleotides: TGCGCCAGCAGCCCGGGACAGCAGTATGGCTACACCTTC.

The chain couples TRBV19 to TRBJ2-1; 12 bases are shared with TRBD2. Trimming cost V 5 bases and J 0 bases; bases outside gene matches: 5. CDR3 length equals 17 residues. Germline CDR1 reads LNHDA; CDR2 reads SQIVND (reference sequence). The CDR3 loop is CASSATSGRNSYNEQFF. The DNA of the CDR3 is TGTGCCAGTAGTGCTACTAGCGGGAGGAACTCCTACAATGAGCAGTTCTTC.

The rearrangement joins TRBV18 to TRBJ1-1; 10 positions agree with TRBD1. The length of the CDR3 is 14 residues. The V segment lost 2 bases and the J segment 5 bases; nucleotides outside the gene matches: 2. Germline CDR1 KGHSH, CDR2 LQKENI. DNA of the CDR3: TGTGCCAGCTCACCAGACAGGGGGCAGACTGAAGCTTTCTTT. As protein: CASSPDRGQTEAFF.

Here the CDR3 reads CASSETTSGSEQFF. CDR3 bases: TGCGCCAGCAGTGAGACGACTAGCGGGAGTGAGCAGTTCTTC. This chain joins TRBV10-1 and TRBJ2-1, with 12 positions matching TRBD2. CDR3 length: 14 amino acids. J gave up 9 bases and V 2 bases, and 2 bases lay outside the gene matches. CDR1 is WNHNN, CDR2 SYGVQD, per germline (reference sequence).

The chain recombines TRBV7-2 with TRBJ2-6, with 7 bases fitting TRBD2. Germline loops: CDR1 SGHTA, CDR2 FQGNSA. CDR3 length equals 19 residues. V trimming: 2 bases; J trimming: 0 bases; junction bases outside the gene matches: 10. The CDR3 DNA follows: TGTGCCAGCAGCTTATTCTATCTAGCGGATTACTCTGGGGCCAACGTCCTGACTTTC. Translation gives CASSLFYLADYSGANVLTF.

The rearrangement joins TRBV6-5 to TRBJ1-4; 9 nucleotides match TRBD1. This CDR3 comprises 15 residues. CDR1 and CDR2 from the germline V gene are MNHEY and SVGAGI. V shed 8 bases and J 6 bases; nucleotides not matched to a gene: 10. CDR3 residues: CASRLADRGDEKLFF. DNA for the CDR3: TGTGCCAGCCGACTCGCGGACAGGGGAGATGAAAAACTGTTTTTT.

The chain couples TRBV2 to TRBJ2-3; 12 bases are a match to TRBD2. The V gene's germline CDR1 is SNHLY and CDR2 FYNNEI. V was clipped by 6 bases and J by 3 bases; unmatched bases: 4. This CDR3 is built from 15 residues. The CDR3 loop reads CASRVTSGRTDTQYF. In nucleotides, the CDR3 is TGTGCCAGCAGAGTCACTAGCGGGAGGACAGATACGCAGTATTTT.

The chain has TRBV24-1 and TRBJ1-1; TRBD1 agrees at 7 bases. V dropped 1 base and J dropped 0; count of bases not matched to a gene: 22. Germline assignment: CDR1 KGHDR and CDR2 SFDVKD. This CDR3 spans 22 amino acids. The CDR3 loop is CATSDFTLRQGWKKGMNTEAFF. As DNA, the CDR3 is TGTGCCACCAGTGATTTCACTCTTAGACAGGGATGGAAAAAGGGTATGAACACTGAAGCTTTCTTT.